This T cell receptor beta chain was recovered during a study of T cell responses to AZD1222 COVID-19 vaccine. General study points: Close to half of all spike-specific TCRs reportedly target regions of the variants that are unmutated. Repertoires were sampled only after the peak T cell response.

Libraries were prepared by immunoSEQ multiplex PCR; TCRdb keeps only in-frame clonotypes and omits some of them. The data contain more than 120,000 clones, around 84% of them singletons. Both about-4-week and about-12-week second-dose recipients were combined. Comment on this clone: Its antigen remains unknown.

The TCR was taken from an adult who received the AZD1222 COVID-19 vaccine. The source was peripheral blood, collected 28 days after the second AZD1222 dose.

CDR3 nucleotide sequence: TGTGCCAGCAGCTTAGCGTCAGGAACTAATGAAAAACTGTTTTTT. Translating it yields CASSLASGTNEKLFF. V is TRBV7-9 and J is TRBJ1-4; no firm D call. Germline V gives CDR1 SEHNR, CDR2 FQNEAQ (reference sequence). This CDR3 spans 15 amino acids. V was pared by 0 bases and J by 1 base, with 6 bases between.